The TCR beta chain described here comes from a study of brain T cells in children with intractable seizures (dated by TCRdb to 2020 to 2023). At the level of the whole study: Resected brain tissue from some 56 pediatric epilepsy surgery cases was first screened for immune gene transcripts using a NanoString immunology panel. Among the approximately twelve selected surgery cases, eight also had pre-surgery blood sequenced, leaving four with brain tissue only.

TCR beta chain sequences were generated from genomic DNA using the immunoSEQ assay. The study's processing was this. CDR3 sequences that did not begin with the conserved framework cysteine at position 104 were removed manually. Clonality was calculated as one minus the normalized Shannon's Diversity Index, with values ranging from 0 (maximal diversity) to 1 (oligoclonal). Chi-squared comparison-of-proportions tests assessed whether the same CDR3 differed in frequency between samples, such as brain versus blood. Public clonotypes were found through immuneACCESS searches, while the VDJdb browser was used to judge similarity to known antiviral clonotypes. Sourced from immuneACCESS, this table was stored by TCRdb with only in-frame sequences that have V and J called. A share of the clones is absent; for the studies checked, an unresolved V gene accounts for under half, and the remainder has no known explanation. The DNA was the basis for D and trimming; V, J and clone size are from that table. The sample table shows tens of thousands of clones, and approximately 95% are seen once. The ten largest clones take up 0.35% to 0.4% of the sample.

About this clone: Its antigen is unknown. Base qualities were left out, and no much larger clone turns up one base away.

What this sample's time point label stands for: resected brain tissue, or blood drawn just prior to surgery. The surgery cases with the highest brain T cell transcript signatures were chosen for TCR beta chain sequencing of brain tissue, and also of blood when blood was available. Before surgery, patients had received at least one anti-epileptic drug. TCR-sequenced patients were children with drug-resistant epilepsy due to tuberous sclerosis complex, focal cortical dysplasia, Rasmussen encephalitis or hemimegalencephaly. Blood was drawn right before the epilepsy surgery. Bulk genomic DNA was extracted from unsorted brain tissue and whole blood with the Monarch genomic DNA purification kit. The V and J ends are trimmed by 4 bases and 12 bases, leaving 12 bases between them. CDR1 is given as SGHTA and CDR2 as FQGNSA, both from the germline V gene. The CDR3 holds 11 amino acids from the cysteine to the phenylalanine. The entry retains the CDR3 DNA only, 33 bases that are in frame from base 1.

Broader findings and caveats from the paper: Sequencing depth differed between pre- and post-surgery blood, so clones missing from the pre-surgery sample may reflect undersampling. Viral specificity was inferred solely from CDR3 sequence similarity, and the HCMV serostatus of the patients was not known.

This TCR was recovered from a boy under two years old with focal cortical dysplasia and intractable seizures. Sequencing was performed on peripheral blood, taken at surgery. The chain employs TRBV7-2 and TRBJ1-1, with TRBD1 tentatively as D gene (5 bases match). The sequenced DNA is TGTGCCAGCAGCTCCAGGGTCGGTTCTTTCTTT. This encodes CASSSRVGSFF.